This T cell receptor beta chain was obtained from a study of shared clonotypes between healthy human individuals. V was cut by 6 bases and J by 0 bases, with 12 bases left in between. From germline, CDR1 is MNHEY and CDR2 SVGAGI. The CDR3 length is 14 residues. This clone was seen once. Its antigen is unknown. Clones were read by immunoSEQ multiplex PCR, and TCRdb kept only the in-frame ones, dropping some. Of over 400,000 clones in the sample, 90% to 97% were seen once. Study results and caveats: It was observed that roughly 5.4% of naive CD4 clonotypes were shared across several donors.

The chain links TRBV6-5 to TRBJ2-7; no firm D call. Sequencing used naive CD4+ T cells sorted from blood. The subset denotes: CD45RA+ positively selected. The TCR originated in a woman aged 25 to 39 in good health. The CDR3 loop reads CASSQTSSSYEQYF. The CDR3 region has the DNA TGTGCCAGCAGCCAGACCAGTAGCTCCTACGAGCAGTACTTC.